These T cell receptor beta chains were read from a single sample in a study of blood T cell repertoires in COVID-19. The protocol was immunoSEQ multiplex PCR, while the TCRdb copy is restricted to in-frame clones and leaves out a portion. The table lists about 110,000 clones, just over 85% of them singletons. The sequencing input was peripheral blood. All receptors derive from a human donor in a cohort sampled during active COVID-19. CDR3s include the opening cysteine and the closing phenylalanine or tryptophan. Fields, in order: J gene, V gene, CDR3 protein.

J: TRBJ1-5
V: TRBV18
CDR3: CASSALPGGRSNQPQHF

J: TRBJ2-5
V: TRBV10-1
CDR3: CASSESGQSKGTQYF

J: TRBJ2-7
V: TRBV6-2/TRBV6-3
CDR3: CASSQGVGTATYEQYF

J: TRBJ1-5
V: TRBV19
CDR3: CASSITPRGLNQPQHF

J: TRBJ2-1
V: TRBV11-2
CDR3: CASSLGLAGVSSYNEQFF

J: TRBJ1-4
V: TRBV2
CDR3: CASKWGGNTEKLFF

J: TRBJ2-2
V: TRBV10-3
CDR3: CAISVRGGPGELFF

J: TRBJ1-4
V: TRBV27
CDR3: CASSRRATNEKLFF

J: TRBJ2-7
V: TRBV6-5
CDR3: CASRLQSGGTYEQYF

J: TRBJ2-3
V: TRBV2
CDR3: CASRNDRNRNTQYF

J: TRBJ1-1
V: TRBV20-1
CDR3: CSASPGNTEAFF

J: TRBJ2-3
V: TRBV7-9
CDR3: CASNGGRDRVTDTQYF

J: TRBJ2-5
V: TRBV11-3
CDR3: CASSSRDTQETQYF

J: TRBJ2-7
V: TRBV28
CDR3: CASSFLLSDRVSYEQYF

J: TRBJ2-6
V: TRBV5-1
CDR3: CASSLARASPGANVLTF

J: TRBJ2-1
V: TRBV2
CDR3: CASSDAAGGPYNEQFF

J: TRBJ2-1
V: TRBV5-5
CDR3: CASSLAGLAGGPEQFF

J: TRBJ2-5
V: TRBV19
CDR3: CASRRQGETQYF

J: TRBJ2-5
V: TRBV21-1
CDR3: CASSKSAHRVAETQYF

J: TRBJ2-1
V: TRBV25-1
CDR3: CASSGLNEQFF

J: TRBJ2-3
V: TRBV3-1/TRBV3-2
CDR3: CASSQGVRGGTDTQYF

J: TRBJ1-1
V: TRBV12-3/TRBV12-4
CDR3: CASSLTPATEAFF

J: TRBJ1-3
V: TRBV7-9
CDR3: CASSSPGRNTIYF

J: TRBJ1-2
V: TRBV29-1
CDR3: CSIETDTNYGYTF

J: TRBJ2-1
V: TRBV5-1
CDR3: CASSHRDRGPMNEQFF

J: TRBJ2-1
V: TRBV19
CDR3: CASSIKQSVYEQFF

J: TRBJ2-2
V: TRBV7-9
CDR3: CASSQEWEAGELFF

J: TRBJ2-3
V: TRBV5-4
CDR3: CAFTIKGGTSTDTQYF

J: TRBJ1-6
V: TRBV11-2
CDR3: CASSLVSGGNSPLHF

J: TRBJ2-1
V: TRBV11-1
CDR3: CASSRTSGGTNEQFF

J: TRBJ2-2
V: TRBV30
CDR3: CAWTRDRANTGELFF

J: TRBJ2-7
V: TRBV1
CDR3: CTSSQEGDRGPYEQYF

J: TRBJ2-7
V: TRBV12-3/TRBV12-4
CDR3: CASSPLASNEQYF

J: TRBJ2-5
V: TRBV27
CDR3: CASSLWTSGTLETQYF

J: TRBJ1-1
V: TRBV19
CDR3: CATPDRGGGAFF